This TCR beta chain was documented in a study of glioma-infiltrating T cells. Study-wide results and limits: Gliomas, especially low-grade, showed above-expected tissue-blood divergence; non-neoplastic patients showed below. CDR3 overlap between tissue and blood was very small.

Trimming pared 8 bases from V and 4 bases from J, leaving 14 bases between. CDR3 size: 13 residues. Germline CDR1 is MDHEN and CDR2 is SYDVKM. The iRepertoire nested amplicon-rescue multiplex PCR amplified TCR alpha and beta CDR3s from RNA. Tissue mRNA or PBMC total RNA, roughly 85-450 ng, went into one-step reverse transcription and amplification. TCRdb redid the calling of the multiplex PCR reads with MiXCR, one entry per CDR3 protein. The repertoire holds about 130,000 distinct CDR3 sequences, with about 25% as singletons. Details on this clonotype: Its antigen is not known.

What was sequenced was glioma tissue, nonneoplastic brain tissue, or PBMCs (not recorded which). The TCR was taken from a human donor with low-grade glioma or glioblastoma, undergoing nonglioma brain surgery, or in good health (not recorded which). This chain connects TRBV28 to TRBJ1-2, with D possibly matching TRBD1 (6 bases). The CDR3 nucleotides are TGTGCCAGCCAGGAACAGGGAATCTATGGCTACACCTTC. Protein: CASQEQGIYGYTF.